These 20 T cell receptor beta chains were all obtained from the same sample, sequenced in a study of cytomegalovirus exposure and HLA in healthy donors. PCR used 60 Vbeta primers and 13 Jbeta primers. Sequenced by immunoSEQ multiplex PCR; TCRdb stores in-frame clones only, minus some. The table has 150,000 or so clones, 84% seen once. The sequenced sample consisted of PBMCs. Receptor source: a man aged 50 or older in good health and CMV-seropositive.

The CDR3 bases are TGTGCCAGCTCACTTCGAATTTCAGCGGGAGAGGAAAAACTGTTTTTT. Encoded protein: CASSLRISAGEEKLFF. The J gene is TRBJ1-4, the V gene TRBV18, with D hard to call. There are 16 residues in the CDR3. Germline V gene lookup returns CDR1 KGHSH and CDR2 LQKENI. V was pared by 4 bases and J by 8 bases, with 20 bases between. The full variable domain, rest sourced from reference TRBV18 and TRBJ1-4, is NAGVMQNPRHLVRRRGQEARLRCSPMKGHSHVYWYRQLPEEGLKFMVYLQKENIIDESGMPKERFSAEFPKEGPSILRIQQVVRGDSAAYFCASSLRISAGEEKLFFGSGTQLSVL.

This chain connects TRBV19 to TRBJ1-5; TRBD1 is a possible D gene (5 bases). Germline lookup yields CDR1 LNHDA and CDR2 SQIVND (reference sequence). The CDR3 is 14 amino acids. Trimming left V 11 bases short and J 3 bases short, with 17 bases between. The CDR3 DNA sequence: TGTGCCGGGGGGGTAGGACCGCCCAATCAGCCCCAGCATTTT. Its translation is CAGGVGPPNQPQHF.

The rearrangement links TRBV6-5 to TRBJ2-7, with D unclear. Germline V gene data show CDR1 as MNHEY and CDR2 as SVGAGI. This CDR3 region has 13 residues. Trimming left V 5 bases short and J 6 bases short, with 14 bases between. As DNA, the CDR3 is TGTGCCAGCAGTGAAGCGCTTCGTGTCGAGCAGTACGTC. Its protein product is CASSEALRVEQYV.

This clone was counted only a few times. The genes are TRBV6-5 and TRBJ2-1, with a weak D call TRBD1 (6 bases). This CDR3 has 16 amino acids. The germline V and J ends were trimmed by 0 bases and 6 bases, with 15 bases remaining between them. Germline V CDR1 and CDR2: MNHEY, SVGAGI. DNA for the CDR3: TGTGCCAGCAGTTACTCCCGGGACACCCGGGGCAATGAGCAGTTCTTC. Translated, it gives CASSYSRDTRGNEQFF.

In its sample, this clone was seen a few times. The gene calls are TRBV7-8 and TRBJ1-1; the D gene is possibly TRBD1 (6 bases). V shed 3 bases and J shed 8 bases, with 16 bases lying between them. CDR3 length: 14 amino acids. The germline V gene encodes CDR1 SGHVS and CDR2 FQNEAQ. CDR3 nucleotide sequence: TGTGCCAGCAGCTTCGATGAACAAGACAGGGAAGCTTTCTTT. It specifies CASSFDEQDREAFF.

The rearrangement links TRBV27 to TRBJ2-5; the D gene is possibly TRBD2 (6 bases). CDR3 length equals 15 residues. Germline CDR1 is MNHEY and CDR2 is SMNVEV (reference sequence). V lost 3 bases to trimming and J lost 3 bases, with 14 bases between them. The CDR3 nucleotides read TGTGCCAGCAGTTTCTCCGCGGGGCGGGAAGAGACCCAGTACTTC. This codes for CASSFSAGREETQYF.

The V call is TRBV19, the J call TRBJ1-3, with 8 positions matching TRBD1. V shed 7 bases, J shed 4 bases, and the junction held 15 bases outside the gene matches. This CDR3 contains 17 residues. CDR1 is LNHDA and CDR2 is SQIVND in the germline V gene (reference sequence). The CDR3 nucleotides read TGTGCCAGTACCCTTGCAACAGGGGGAACGGGCGGAAACACCATATATTTT. Translated, it gives CASTLATGGTGGNTIYF.

V is TRBV30 and J is TRBJ2-5, with TRBD1 identical over 10 bases. The CDR3 contains 13 residues. V gave up 5 bases and J gave up 5 bases; unmatched junction bases: 5. Germline loops: CDR1 GTSNPN, CDR2 SVGIG (reference sequence). The CDR3 protein is CAWGQGGQETQYF. DNA for the CDR3: TGTGCCTGGGGACAGGGGGGACAGGAGACCCAGTACTTC. The variable domain in full, completed from reference TRBV30 and TRBJ2-5, reads SQTIHQWPATLVQPVGSPLSLECTVEGTSNPNLYWYRQAAGRGLQLLFYSVGIGQISSEVPQNLSASRPQDRQFILSSKKLLLSDSGFYLCAWGQGGQETQYFGPGTRLLVL.

This sequence joins TRBV18 and TRBJ1-5, with D unclear. CDR1 KGHSH and CDR2 LQKENI come from the germline V gene. This CDR3 has 16 amino acids. Trimming removed 1 base at V and 3 bases at J, with 13 bases between. The CDR3 DNA sequence: TGTGCCAGCTCACCACTTGGCAGGTTATCCAATCAGCCCCAGCATTTT. It is translated as CASSPLGRLSNQPQHF.

CDR3 sequence (DNA): TGTGCCAGCAGCGACGGACTAGCGGCGGCCTACGAGCAGTACGTC. This codes for CASSDGLAAAYEQYV. V and J are TRBV7-9 and TRBJ2-7; 10 bases match TRBD2. Germline lookup yields CDR1 SEHNR and CDR2 FQNEAQ (reference sequence). The CDR3 sequence is 15 residues long. Trimming removed 5 bases from V and 2 bases from J; junction bases left unmatched: 6.

The chain carries TRBV28 and TRBJ1-5; TRBD1 matches 9 bases. Germline values: CDR1 MDHEN, CDR2 SYDVKM. This CDR3 has 15 residues. Trimming at V came to 2 bases and at J to 6 bases, leaving 5 bases not matched to a gene. The CDR3 region is CASSLRGQGSQPQHF. CDR3 in DNA: TGTGCCAGCAGTTTAAGGGGACAGGGATCTCAGCCCCAGCATTTT.

CDR3 in amino acids: CASSEDGRGNEKLFF. DNA of the CDR3: TGTGCCAGCAGTGAAGACGGCAGGGGGAATGAAAAACTGTTTTTT. This chain links TRBV2 with TRBJ1-4; the match to TRBD1 covers 7 bases. Germline CDR1 reads SNHLY; CDR2 reads FYNNEI. The trim removed 1 base at V and 5 bases at J, leaving 4 bases unmatched. The CDR3 consists of 15 residues.

J is TRBJ1-2 and V is TRBV6-5; 8 positions agree with TRBD1. Unmatched junction bases numbered 10, after V lost 7 bases and J lost 3 bases. CDR1 MNHEY and CDR2 SVGAGI come from the germline V gene. This CDR3 comprises 15 residues. The CDR3 region is CASKPDRGRDYGYTF. In DNA, the CDR3 is TGTGCCAGCAAGCCTGACAGGGGACGGGACTATGGCTACACCTTC.

The genes are TRBV5-1 and TRBJ1-1; 7 bases align to TRBD1. The CDR3 sequence is 19 residues long. In germline, CDR1 is SGHRS, CDR2 YFSETQ. V gave up 0 bases and J gave up 3 bases; unmatched junction bases: 17. CDR3 protein: CASSLGEGLGDRVHTEAFF. The CDR3 DNA is TGCGCCAGCAGCTTGGGTGAGGGGTTAGGGGACAGAGTCCACACTGAAGCTTTCTTT.

The gene calls are TRBV29-1 and TRBJ2-5, with 9 bases fitting TRBD2. The V gene's germline CDR1 is SQVTM and CDR2 ANQGSEA. The CDR3 has 15 residues. V lost 3 bases to trimming and J lost 3 bases; unmatched junction nucleotides: 8. The CDR3 nucleotides are TGCAGCGTTGATGTCGGCGGGGGGGCCGAAGAGACCCAGTACTTC. Its protein is CSVDVGGGAEETQYF.

This rearrangement joins TRBV5-1 to TRBJ1-5; D is unclear. Germline V gives CDR1 SGHRS, CDR2 YFSETQ. CDR3 size: 15 residues. The V and J ends lost 2 bases and 0 bases respectively, with 9 bases between them. The CDR3 coding sequence is TGCGCCAGCAGCTTTCAATGGCTTAGCAATCAGCCCCAGCATTTT. Protein product: CASSFQWLSNQPQHF. The variable domain in full, completed from reference TRBV5-1 and TRBJ1-5, reads KAGVTQTPRYLIKTRGQQVTLSCSPISGHRSVSWYQQTPGQGLQFLFEYFSETQRNKGNFPGRFSGRQFSNSRSEMNVSTLELGDSALYLCASSFQWLSNQPQHFGDGTRLSIL.

The V call is TRBV11-3, the J call TRBJ2-5; 7 bases agree with TRBD2. The CDR3 spans 15 residues. With 5 bases clipped from V and 4 bases from J, the junction kept 10 bases outside the gene matches. Germline V CDR1 and CDR2: SGHNT, YENEEA. The CDR3 loop reads CASSHRPGGLETQYF. The CDR3 DNA reads TGTGCCAGCAGCCACCGACCGGGAGGCTTAGAGACCCAGTACTTC.

CDR3: CASTAIITGLAKAFF. The CDR3 region has the DNA TGTGCCAGCACCGCAATAATCACAGGGTTAGCGAAAGCTTTCTTT. The V and J genes are TRBV25-1 and TRBJ1-1, with D possibly matching TRBD1 (6 bases). V gave up 7 bases and J gave up 9 bases, with 24 bases separating them. CDR3 length: 15 residues. The germline gives CDR1 MGHDK, CDR2 SYGVNS.

The CDR3 DNA reads TGTGCCAGCAGCCAAGATCATCCTAGCCGACAAGAGACCCAGTACTTC. Protein: CASSQDHPSRQETQYF. The chain couples TRBV4-2 to TRBJ2-5; possible D gene TRBD2, 5 bases. Trimming left V 0 bases short and J 2 bases short, with 13 bases between. This CDR3 is 16 amino acids long. CDR1 is LGHNA and CDR2 is YNFKEQ in the germline V gene.

The chain employs TRBV6-5 and TRBJ1-1; TRBD1 might be the D (5 bases). Germline V gene data show CDR1 as MNHEY and CDR2 as SVGAGI. CDR3 length: 11 amino acids. Deletions cut 8 bases from V and 5 bases from J, with 9 bases between. Here the CDR3 DNA reads TGTGCCAGCGGGGGGAGGACTGAAGCTTTCTTT. Encoded protein: CASGGRTEAFF.